This entry features one T cell receptor beta chain sequence. Germline CDR1 and CDR2: SGHRS and YFSETQ. The CDR3 spans 12 residues. V gave up 4 bases and J gave up 4 bases, with 8 bases separating them. The sample originates from a study of CD8+CD57+ T cells in acquired aplastic anemia. Profiling that covered TCR beta VDJ and CDR3 relied on genomic DNA as its template. From the reads, TCRdb called clonotypes with MiXCR, one entry per CDR3 protein. The sample lists 180,000 or so distinct CDR3 sequences, roughly 50% seen once, with about 1.7% in the top ten. Sequencing involved patients with CD8+CD57+ cell expansion previously shown by flow cytometry.

This TCR came from a human donor with aplastic anemia. The source material was sorted CD4+, CD8+, or CD8+CD57+ T cells (not recorded which) from PBMCs. The chain has TRBV5-1 and TRBJ1-1, with D perhaps TRBD1 (5 bases). Here the CDR3 DNA reads TGCGCCAGCAGCCCCCAGGGCACTGAAGCTTTCTTT. Its translation: CASSPQGTEAFF.